The T cell receptor (beta chain) under discussion was sequenced for a study of cytomegalovirus exposure and HLA in healthy donors. The overall study: A previous analysis identified more than 100 million unique TCR beta sequences derived from roughly 180 million T cells.

As to this clone: What it binds is not known.

CDR1 is SGHTA and CDR2 is FQGNSA in the germline V gene. CDR3 length: 14 residues. The V and J ends lost 6 bases and 3 bases, in that order; junction bases with no gene match: 6. Study results and caveats: Follow-up analysis later connected one missense variant in DCLRE1C with trimming of TCR beta V- and J-genes. Other equally common chains were less clonally expanded than HLA-associated TCR beta chains, a later analysis showed.

Amplification used 60 Vbeta primers and 13 Jbeta primers. Only in-frame clones appear in the TCRdb table, and some are missing; sequencing was by immunoSEQ multiplex PCR. Among about 180,000 clones listed, around 80% were seen once. The sequenced sample consisted of PBMCs. This receptor was taken from a woman in her forties in good health and CMV-seronegative. The rearrangement joins TRBV7-2 to TRBJ2-3, with TRBD2 matching over 7 bases. The CDR3 spells CASRTAGGTDTQYF. CDR3 bases: TGTGCCAGCAGGACAGCCGGGGGGACAGATACGCAGTATTTT.